This is a list of T cell receptor beta chains from one sample in a study of T cell responses to AZD1222 COVID-19 vaccine. Sequencing was performed with immunoSEQ multiplex PCR; in TCRdb, only in-frame clones are kept and a portion is missing. The data hold about 74,000 clones, with approximately 90% observed a single time. The input for sequencing was peripheral blood, taken on day 0 of AZD1222 vaccination. These receptors were obtained from an adult in good health. Both conserved end residues are trimmed from each CDR3. Fields, in order: V gene, clone size, D gene, J gene, CDR3 protein. The D gene is left open where the match is weak. Size is stated for part of the rows, as once, few or many counts, or as a class when the clone is expanded.

V: TRBV10-3; size: few; D: TRBD1; J: TRBJ2-7; CDR3: AISEVGTGSHEQY
V: TRBV7-2; size: .; D: TRBD2; J: TRBJ2-1; CDR3: ASSLVTRTSGSLEQF
V: TRBV3-1/TRBV3-2; size: .; D: .; J: TRBJ2-7; CDR3: ASSQLEGTEQY
V: TRBV28; size: .; D: TRBD1; J: TRBJ2-2; CDR3: ASRNRGQGNTGELF
V: TRBV5-5; size: .; D: .; J: TRBJ1-5; CDR3: ASSLDGSPSNQPQH
V: TRBV5-5; size: once; D: .; J: TRBJ1-1; CDR3: ASSLLGRGTTEAF
V: TRBV7-3; size: .; D: TRBD2; J: TRBJ2-1; CDR3: ASSLGGGAYNEQF
V: TRBV30; size: .; D: .; J: TRBJ1-1; CDR3: AWSPGPRGTEAF
V: TRBV3-1/TRBV3-2; size: .; D: TRBD2; J: TRBJ2-7; CDR3: ASSQEKGADLAGGPTYEQY
V: TRBV24-1; size: .; D: .; J: TRBJ1-2; CDR3: ATSDARAGRDYGYT
V: TRBV2; size: .; D: .; J: TRBJ2-3; CDR3: ASSEHAGLAQY
V: TRBV3-1/TRBV3-2; size: .; D: .; J: TRBJ1-2; CDR3: ASSQDVRGYT
V: TRBV30; size: .; D: .; J: TRBJ2-2; CDR3: AWSVLGGQGNGELF
V: TRBV7-3; size: .; D: .; J: TRBJ2-1; CDR3: ASSLLGRDEQF
V: TRBV11-3; size: .; D: .; J: TRBJ1-1; CDR3: ASSLDRDKKAF
V: TRBV30; size: .; D: .; J: TRBJ1-5; CDR3: AWGREGQQPQH
V: TRBV6-5; size: .; D: TRBD2; J: TRBJ2-1; CDR3: ASSSTSGGASEQF
V: TRBV27; size: .; D: .; J: TRBJ1-6; CDR3: ASGGQTDNSPLH